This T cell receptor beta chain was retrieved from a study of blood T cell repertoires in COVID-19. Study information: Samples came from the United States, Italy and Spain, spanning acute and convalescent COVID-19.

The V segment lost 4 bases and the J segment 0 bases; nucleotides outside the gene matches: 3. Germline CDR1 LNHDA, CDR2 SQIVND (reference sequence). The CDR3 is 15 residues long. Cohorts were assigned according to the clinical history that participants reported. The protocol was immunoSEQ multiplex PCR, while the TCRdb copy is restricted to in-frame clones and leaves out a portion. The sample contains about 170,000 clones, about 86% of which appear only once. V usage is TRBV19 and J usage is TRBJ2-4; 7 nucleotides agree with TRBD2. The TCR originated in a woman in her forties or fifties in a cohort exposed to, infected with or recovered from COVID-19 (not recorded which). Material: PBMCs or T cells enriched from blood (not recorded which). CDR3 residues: CASSSGGIAKNIQYF. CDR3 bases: TGTGCCAGTAGTAGCGGGGGAATAGCCAAAAACATTCAGTACTTC.